One sample yielded the 26 T cell receptor beta chains listed below, sequenced in a study of blood T cell repertoires in COVID-19. This table comes from immunoSEQ multiplex PCR, and its TCRdb copy is limited to in-frame clones, with some not included. The table records a few hundred thousand clones, under 85% of them present only once. The source material was PBMCs or T cells enriched from blood (not recorded which). These receptors all come from a woman aged 45-60 years who had recovered from COVID-19.

The chain couples TRBV11-2 to TRBJ2-3; 9 bases fit TRBD2. The CDR3 length is 16 residues. Germline CDR1 reads SGHAT; CDR2 reads FQNNGV. The trim removed 4 bases at V and 1 base at J, leaving 6 bases unmatched. Written as DNA, the CDR3 is TGTGCCAGCAGCTCCTACCCTAGCGGGGGCACAGATACGCAGTATTTT. Protein sequence: CASSSYPSGGTDTQYF.

Of note for this clone: The same CDR3 can be traced to other DNA sequences in this sample. The chain links TRBV6-1 to TRBJ2-7, with 7 bases identical to TRBD1. Germline V gene data show CDR1 as MNHNS and CDR2 as SASEGT. This CDR3 comprises 13 residues. V trimming: 0 bases; J trimming: 7 bases; junction bases outside the gene matches: 3. The CDR3 loop is CASSEAGGHEQYF. The CDR3 nucleotides are TGTGCCAGCAGTGAAGCAGGGGGCCATGAGCAGTACTTC.

This clone was counted a few times. This chain uses TRBV18 with TRBJ1-2; TRBD1 might be the D (5 bases). V lost 5 bases and J lost 4, with 17 bases in between. Germline V gene data show CDR1 as KGHSH and CDR2 as LQKENI. CDR3 size: 15 residues. CDR3 sequence (DNA): TGTGCCAGCTCATCGGGCCCCGGGGGTATCTATGGCTACACCTTC. Protein: CASSSGPGGIYGYTF.

There are a few counts of this clone. The chain couples TRBV28 to TRBJ1-1; D remains unclear. The germline V and J ends were trimmed by 1 base and 10 bases, with 13 bases remaining between them. Germline V gene sequence: CDR1 MDHEN, CDR2 SYDVKM. The CDR3 totals 13 residues. The CDR3 protein is CASSLFGISLAFF. CDR3 DNA sequence: TGTGCCAGCAGTTTATTCGGGATAAGTTTAGCTTTCTTT.

J is TRBJ1-2 and V is TRBV30; D is perhaps TRBD1 (6 bases). The CDR3 totals 13 residues. Germline CDR1 reads GTSNPN; CDR2 reads SVGIG (reference sequence). Between the trimmed V and J ends, which lost 3 bases and 0 bases, there was a span of 8 bases. CDR3: CAWRQGTNYGYTF. The CDR3 DNA reads TGTGCCTGGAGGCAGGGGACTAACTATGGCTACACCTTC. Combining the CDR3 with reference TRBV30 and TRBJ1-2 gives the whole variable domain SQTIHQWPATLVQPVGSPLSLECTVEGTSNPNLYWYRQAAGRGLQLLFYSVGIGQISSEVPQNLSASRPQDRQFILSSKKLLLSDSGFYLCAWRQGTNYGYTFGSGTRLTVV.

The V call is TRBV27, the J call TRBJ1-5, with 9 bases fitting TRBD1. V trimming: 6 bases; J trimming: 1 base; junction bases outside the gene matches: 4. The CDR3 runs 15 residues. Looked up from germline, CDR1 is MNHEY and CDR2 is SMNVEV (reference sequence). The CDR3 is CASRRTGGSNQPQHF. Written as DNA, the CDR3 is TGTGCCAGCAGGAGAACAGGGGGCAGCAATCAGCCCCAGCATTTT.

Remarks on this clone: Additional DNA sequences in this sample encode the identical CDR3. The chain has TRBV24-1 and TRBJ2-1, with TRBD2 identical over 7 bases. Losses at the gene ends were 1 base for V and 10 bases for J; bases not matched to a gene: 0. This CDR3 is built from 12 residues. CDR1 and CDR2 from the germline V gene are KGHDR and SFDVKD. The CDR3 spells CATSDLAGEQFF. CDR3 sequence (DNA): TGTGCCACCAGTGATTTAGCGGGAGAGCAGTTCTTC.

This CDR3 is CASSQDRSRAPGEAFF. CDR3 nucleotides: TGTGCCAGCAGCCAAGACAGATCTAGAGCCCCGGGTGAAGCTTTCTTT. This sequence joins TRBV4-2 and TRBJ1-1; D is unresolved. V dropped 0 bases and J dropped 7 bases, with 18 bases sitting between them. The CDR3 spans 16 residues. The V gene's germline CDR1 is LGHNA and CDR2 YNFKEQ.

This clone was observed once. The rearrangement uses TRBV15 and TRBJ1-2; 8 bases fit TRBD1. The germline V gene encodes CDR1 LNHNV and CDR2 YYDKDF (reference sequence). CDR3 length: 14 amino acids. The V and J ends lost 4 bases and 7 bases, in that order; junction bases with no gene match: 8. CDR3 amino acids: CATSIDRTGPGYTF. As DNA, the CDR3 is TGTGCCACCAGCATCGACCGGACAGGGCCTGGCTACACCTTC.

The chain is built from TRBV27 and TRBJ1-2; 9 nucleotides line up with TRBD1. The CDR3 consists of 17 residues. Per germline, CDR1 MNHEY and CDR2 SMNVEV (reference sequence). V shed 2 bases and J 1 base; nucleotides not matched to a gene: 8. This CDR3 is CASSLKGTGKFNYGYTF. The CDR3 DNA sequence: TGTGCCAGCAGTTTAAAAGGGACAGGGAAATTTAACTATGGCTACACCTTC.

This CDR3 is CASSQVDLVSYNEQFF. In nucleotides, the CDR3 is TGCGCCAGCAGCCAAGTAGATCTAGTCTCCTACAATGAGCAGTTCTTC. V and J are TRBV4-1 and TRBJ2-1, with unresolved D. Per germline, CDR1 MGHRA and CDR2 YSYEKL. The CDR3 totals 16 residues. V dropped 1 base and J dropped 0 bases, with 10 bases sitting between them.

This clone was detected a few times. CDR3 region: CASSDPGMLTEAFF. The CDR3 DNA reads TGTGCCAGCAGTGACCCAGGTATGCTCACTGAAGCTTTCTTT. The chain links TRBV6-1 to TRBJ1-1, with no clear D. V was cut by 3 bases and J by 4 bases, with 12 bases left in between. Germline CDR1 and CDR2: MNHNS and SASEGT. The CDR3 has 14 residues.

The J gene is TRBJ2-2, the V gene TRBV10-3, with D hard to call. Germline CDR1 ENHRY, CDR2 SYGVKD. V shed 0 bases and J shed 5 bases, with 10 bases lying between them. The CDR3 spans 15 residues. This chain's CDR3 is CAISESNLGTGELFF. Here the CDR3 DNA reads TGTGCCATCAGTGAGTCGAATCTAGGAACCGGGGAGCTGTTTTTT.

The V and J genes are TRBV12-3 or TRBV12-4 and TRBJ1-2; D is unclear. V gave up 5 bases and J gave up 5 bases, with 12 bases separating them. The CDR3 consists of 13 residues. CDR3 sequence: CASSQVLGYGYTF. DNA for the CDR3: TGTGCCAGCAGTCAAGTCCTCGGTTATGGCTACACCTTC.

V and J are TRBV10-3 and TRBJ1-2, with 7 positions matching TRBD1. The germline V gene has CDR1 ENHRY and CDR2 SYGVKD. The CDR3 sequence is 14 residues long. V lost 5 bases to trimming and J lost 5 bases; unmatched junction nucleotides: 8. Written as DNA, the CDR3 is TGTGCCATCAGTCCCCGGGACAGTCGGTATGGCTACACCTTC. Translating it yields CAISPRDSRYGYTF.

This clone was recorded once. The V and J genes are TRBV21-1 and TRBJ2-1; the D call of TRBD2 is as the table states it, not checked on the DNA. TRBV21-1 is given as a pseudogene. This CDR3 region has 22 residues. CDR3 in amino acids: CASSKALPPSGRYLSSYNEQFF. Here the CDR3 DNA reads TGTGCCAGCAGCAAAGCGCTTCCCCCTAGCGGGAGGTACCTTAGCTCCTACAATGAGCAGTTCTTC.

The chain uses TRBV7-2 and TRBJ1-1; perhaps TRBD1 as D (5 bases). In germline, CDR1 is SGHTA, CDR2 FQGNSA. V lost 7 bases to trimming and J lost 7 bases, with 19 bases between them. CDR3 length: 14 residues. CDR3 protein: CASTRGRAWSEAFF. CDR3 nucleotide sequence: TGTGCCAGCACCCGGGGGAGGGCTTGGAGTGAAGCTTTCTTT.

V is TRBV5-1 and J is TRBJ2-7, with D possibly matching TRBD2 (6 bases). The CDR3 contains 14 residues. The germline V gene encodes CDR1 SGHRS and CDR2 YFSETQ. The V gene lost 0 bases and the J gene lost 5 bases, with 12 bases spanning the gap. The CDR3 sequence is CASSLADGGDEQYF. CDR3 DNA sequence: TGCGCCAGCAGCTTGGCCGACGGGGGAGACGAGCAGTACTTC.

The genes are TRBV11-1 and TRBJ2-3; D possibly corresponds to TRBD2 (5 bases). There are 11 residues in the CDR3. Looked up from germline, CDR1 is SGHAT and CDR2 is FQDESV (reference sequence). Between the trimmed V and J ends, which lost 10 bases and 5 bases, there was a span of 10 bases. Here the CDR3 reads CATGGRDTQYF. CDR3 nucleotides: TGTGCCACCGGAGGCCGAGATACGCAGTATTTT.

V usage is TRBV19 and J usage is TRBJ1-2, with 8 positions matching TRBD1. V shed 9 bases, J shed 7 bases, and the junction held 4 bases outside the gene matches. Germline V gives CDR1 LNHDA, CDR2 SQIVND (reference sequence). This CDR3 spans 11 amino acids. The CDR3 reads CASRTGTGYTF. In DNA form, the CDR3 reads TGTGCCAGCAGGACAGGGACTGGCTACACCTTC.

The V gene is TRBV7-2, the J gene TRBJ1-1; TRBD1 matches at 9 bases. The CDR3 is made up of 14 amino acids. The ends lost 4 bases at V and 5 bases at J; junction bases unmatched: 5. Germline V CDR1 and CDR2: SGHTA, FQGNSA. CDR3: CASSWGQGGTEAFF. CDR3 nucleotides: TGTGCCAGCAGCTGGGGACAGGGCGGAACTGAAGCTTTCTTT.

The rearrangement links TRBV6-2 or TRBV6-3 to TRBJ1-5, with D unresolved. V was clipped by 6 bases and J by 1 base, with 13 bases between them. The CDR3 sequence is 15 residues long. CDR1 is MNHEY and CDR2 is SVGEGT in the germline V gene. The CDR3 sequence: CASSSSGLSNQPQHF. CDR3 in DNA: TGTGCCAGCAGCTCTTCGGGGTTGAGCAATCAGCCCCAGCATTTT.

This clone has only one observation. The chain couples TRBV27 to TRBJ1-4, with TRBD1 as a possible D gene (5 bases). The V gene's germline CDR1 is MNHEY and CDR2 SMNVEV (reference sequence). Trimming cost V 3 bases and J 4 bases, with 9 bases left between them. The CDR3 length is 14 residues. The CDR3 DNA follows: TGTGCCAGCAGTTTCAGGACAAGTAATGAAAAACTGTTTTTT. Translating it yields CASSFRTSNEKLFF.

The gene calls are TRBV18 and TRBJ1-2; D may be TRBD1 (6 bases). The V end was cut by 3 bases, the J end by 7 bases, with 21 bases between. Per the germline V gene, CDR1 is KGHSH and CDR2 is LQKENI. This CDR3 has 16 amino acids. The CDR3 DNA reads TGTGCCAGCTCACCGGACACAGGGCCGACCATGGGTGGCTACACCTTC. It encodes CASSPDTGPTMGGYTF.

The count of this clone is one. This CDR3 reads CASQTSGGAYEQYF. The DNA for the CDR3 is TGTGCCAGCCAAACTAGCGGGGGGGCCTACGAGCAGTACTTC. The chain joins TRBV28 to TRBJ2-7; 13 nucleotides align to TRBD2. The length of the CDR3 is 14 residues. The trim removed 8 bases at V and 2 bases at J, leaving 3 bases unmatched. Germline V gene lookup returns CDR1 MDHEN and CDR2 SYDVKM. Full variable domain (outside the CDR3, taken from reference TRBV28 and TRBJ2-7): DVKVTQSSRYLVKRTGEKVFLECVQDMDHENMFWYRQDPGLGLRLIYFSYDVKMKEKGDIPEGYSVSREKKERFSLILESASTNQTSMYLCASQTSGGAYEQYFGPGTRLTVT.

This chain uses TRBV7-3 with TRBJ1-6, with a weak D call TRBD1 (5 bases). Germline V gene sequence: CDR1 SGHTA, CDR2 FQGTGA. Trimming removed 3 bases from V and 0 bases from J, with 9 bases in between. The CDR3 sequence is 16 residues long. The CDR3 reads CASSLQGSSYNSPLHF. The CDR3 coding sequence is TGTGCCAGCAGCTTGCAGGGAAGCTCCTATAATTCACCCCTCCACTTT.